One sample yielded the 9 T cell receptor beta chains listed below, sequenced in a study of cytotoxic CD8 clonotypes in ibrutinib-treated CLL. Repertoires were generated with immunoSEQ multiplex PCR, while TCRdb's copy carries only in-frame clones and drops some. The table records over 120,000 clones, around 80% of them present only once. The material sequenced was PBMCs, taken after 12 months of ibrutinib treatment. Receptor source: a human donor with chronic lymphocytic leukemia.

The rearrangement joins TRBV9 to TRBJ2-4; D not certain. The CDR3 has 12 residues. V was trimmed by 0 bases and J by 7 bases, leaving 5 bases between them. Per germline, CDR1 SGDLS and CDR2 YYNGEE. CDR3 in amino acids: CASSVEHNIQYF. CDR3 bases: TGTGCCAGCAGCGTAGAACACAACATTCAGTACTTC.

This sequence joins TRBV11-2 and TRBJ2-2; possibly TRBD1 or TRBD2 for D (5 bases each). The V gene lost 3 bases and the J gene lost 4 bases, with 9 bases spanning the gap. CDR1 and CDR2 from the germline V gene are SGHAT and FQNNGV. The CDR3 length is 14 residues. CDR3 in amino acids: CASSLGVSTGELFF. The CDR3 coding sequence is TGTGCCAGCAGCTTGGGGGTCAGCACCGGGGAGCTGTTTTTT.

CDR3 coding DNA: TGTGCCAGCATCTCCGGGACTAGCGATTACAATGAGCAGTTCTTC. This gives the protein CASISGTSDYNEQFF. The rearrangement uses TRBV28 and TRBJ2-1; 10 bases map to TRBD2. J gave up 4 bases and V 7 bases, and 7 bases lay outside the gene matches. In germline, CDR1 is MDHEN, CDR2 SYDVKM. There are 15 residues in the CDR3.

This clone turned up a few times. One end of the junction fails to match germline, which may point to a read error. V usage is TRBV7-6 and J usage is TRBJ2-1; D is undetermined. From germline, CDR1 is SGHVS and CDR2 FNYEAQ. The CDR3 is 13 amino acids. CDR3 coding DNA: TGTGCCAGCAACTTAGAACTCTACAATGAGCAGTTCTTC. Translated: CASNLELYNEQFF.

The chain uses TRBV28 and TRBJ1-4, with 10 nucleotides matching TRBD1. Losses at the gene ends were 3 bases for V and 5 bases for J; bases not matched to a gene: 9. The CDR3 runs to 17 residues. Germline V lookup: CDR1 MDHEN, CDR2 SYDVKM. The CDR3 DNA reads as TGTGCCAGCAGTTTCTGGGGACAGGGGACTGGGAATGAAAAACTGTTTTTT. It yields the protein CASSFWGQGTGNEKLFF.

This clone was found a few times. The chain is built from TRBV5-6 and TRBJ1-5, with a tentative D call TRBD1 (5 bases). Germline values: CDR1 SGHDT, CDR2 YYEEEE. V lost 0 bases and J 0 bases, leaving 10 bases between the germline ends. The CDR3 extends over 16 amino acids. DNA of the CDR3: TGTGCCAGCAGCTTGGCCACGGGGGATAGCAATCAGCCCCAGCATTTT. Its translation: CASSLATGDSNQPQHF.

The rearrangement joins TRBV7-3 to TRBJ1-1, with TRBD1 identical over 8 bases. CDR1 and CDR2 (germline): SGHTA, FQGTGA. The length of the CDR3 is 15 residues. The junction had 6 bases not matched to a gene; V was cut back by 5 bases and J by 1 base. CDR3 protein: CASSTKDRENTEAFF. Written as DNA, the CDR3 is TGTGCCAGCAGCACAAAGGACAGGGAGAACACTGAAGCTTTCTTT.

V is TRBV11-2 and J is TRBJ2-6, with TRBD1 matching over 8 bases. The germline gives CDR1 SGHAT, CDR2 FQNNGV. The CDR3 has 15 amino acids. Trimming took 7 bases from V and 0 from J; bases not matched to a gene: 2. As DNA, the CDR3 is TGTGCCAGCACCGGACAGGGCTCTGGGGCCAACGTCCTGACTTTC. Translating gives CASTGQGSGANVLTF.

This clone was seen a handful of times. The chain has TRBV28 and TRBJ2-1, with TRBD2 identical over 9 bases. With V trimmed by 4 bases and J by 7 bases, 14 bases remained unmatched. The length of the CDR3 is 17 residues. Germline V gene lookup returns CDR1 MDHEN and CDR2 SYDVKM. The CDR3 sequence is CASSSTKVAGASNEQFF. CDR3 coding DNA: TGTGCCAGCAGTTCCACCAAAGTAGCGGGAGCTTCTAATGAGCAGTTCTTC.